Listed here is a single T cell receptor (beta chain). Original methodology: Amplified reference gene primers provided the basis for estimating nucleated cell counts. Assay: immunoSEQ multiplex PCR; the TCRdb copy retains only in-frame clones and omits some. The D gene and trimming were derived from the DNA, and the V and J assignments and clone size from that table. The profile covers around 300,000 clones, with roughly nine tenths appearing a single time and more than 9% taken by the ten largest. These data originate in a study of blood T cell repertoires in COVID-19. Study-wide context: The cDNA or gDNA used as material had been derived from T cells, B-cell-depleted T cells, or PBMCs.

Assignments of participants to cohorts depended upon their own reported clinical history. In Cohort 3, a recovered donor had either two negative PCRs, clearance, or symptom resolution. The V segment lost 0 bases and the J segment 2 bases; nucleotides outside the gene matches: 2. The CDR3 sequence is 15 residues long. Per the germline V gene, CDR1 is MNHEY and CDR2 is SVGEGT. Source material: PBMCs or T cells enriched from blood (not recorded which). This chain links TRBV6-2 or TRBV6-3 with TRBJ2-7; TRBD2 aligns across 9 bases. The TCR was taken from a young woman who had recovered from COVID-19. The CDR3 DNA is TGTGCCAGCAGTTACTCTAGCGGGGGAGCCTACGAGCAGTACTTC. Translating it yields CASSYSSGGAYEQYF.